These T cell receptor beta chains were read from a single sample in a study of radiotherapy plus CTLA-4 blockade in lung cancer. Profiled with immunoSEQ multiplex PCR; TCRdb holds only in-frame clones, not every one. The table has about 87,000 clones, around 86% seen once. This specimen consisted of peripheral blood, obtained from a patient treated with radiotherapy plus ipilimumab. The receptors were gathered from a human donor with non-small cell lung cancer that progressed on radiotherapy plus ipilimumab. Each CDR3 is given with its conserved first and last residue. D genes are given only for firm matches. Expanded clones get a size class; other rows say once, few or many, or leave the size out.

TGTGCCAGCCAAAAGGGGGTGTTCGGGACGGGGACAACTAATGAAAAACTGTTTTTT | CASQKGVFGTGTTNEKLFF | NA | NA | TRBV2 | 19 | TRBJ1-4
TGTGCCAGCAGTTTCGCCGGGGGGGCCTATGGCTACACCTTC | CASSFAGGAYGYTF | NA | NA | TRBV27 | 14 | TRBJ1-2
TGTGCCTGGGGAGGGGACAGGGAAAGGCAGTTCTTC | CAWGGDRERQFF | NA | TRBD1 | TRBV30 | 12 | TRBJ2-1
TGTGCCAGCAGCTTTCGGACAGGGAGTCCCTACGAGCAGTACTTC | CASSFRTGSPYEQYF | NA | TRBD1 | TRBV13 | 15 | TRBJ2-7
TGTGCCAGTAGTCACGGACGGGGCAATCAGCCCCAGCATTTT | CASSHGRGNQPQHF | NA | NA | TRBV19 | 14 | TRBJ1-5
TGTGCCAGCGAGGGGGAGATTAACTATGGCTACACCTTC | CASEGEINYGYTF | NA | NA | TRBV2 | 13 | TRBJ1-2
TGTGCCAGCAGTCTGACAGGGCCAGCAGATACGCAGTATTTT | CASSLTGPADTQYF | NA | TRBD1 | TRBV7-3 | 14 | TRBJ2-3
TGCGCCAGCAGCGAGGGGACAACCGGCGACACCATATATTTT | CASSEGTTGDTIYF | NA | NA | TRBV5-1 | 14 | TRBJ1-3
TGTGCCAGCAGCTTAGGGCAGGGAGGAATGGATACGCAGTATTTT | CASSLGQGGMDTQYF | once | NA | TRBV7-9 | 15 | TRBJ2-3
TGCGCCAGCAGGACGGGGGCGGGTGGCTATGGCTACACCTTC | CASRTGAGGYGYTF | NA | NA | TRBV5-1 | 14 | TRBJ1-2
TGTGCCAGCAGTGAGTCACAGGGGTCCTTAGCCAAAAACATTCAGTACTTC | CASSESQGSLAKNIQYF | few | TRBD1 | TRBV2 | 17 | TRBJ2-4
TGTGCCTGGAGGGGCGAAGGGGGATACTATGGCTACACCTTC | CAWRGEGGYYGYTF | NA | NA | TRBV30 | 14 | TRBJ1-2
TGTGCCAGCAGGTTAGCTAGGGGGGCTGAAGGCACTGAAGCTTTCTTT | CASRLARGAEGTEAFF | NA | NA | TRBV11-1 | 16 | TRBJ1-1
TGTGCCAGTAGTATAGCCTCGGGGGTATATGGCTACACCTTC | CASSIASGVYGYTF | NA | NA | TRBV19 | 14 | TRBJ1-2
TGTGCCAGCAGCGTAGAGGGGGGCGGGGAGCTGTTTTTT | CASSVEGGGELFF | NA | NA | TRBV9 | 13 | TRBJ2-2
TGTGCCAGCAGGAAAAGGGTGGGGGAGCAGTACTTC | CASRKRVGEQYF | few | NA | TRBV27 | 12 | TRBJ2-7